The source of this T cell receptor (beta chain) is a study of OX40 agonist ivuxolimab in advanced cancers. General study points: A proportion of nonresponders additionally exhibited low normalized T-cell clonal expansion. On average, CD8+ T cells showed a greater number of expanded clones than CD4+.

Points on this clone: The antigen is unknown.

Trimming cost V 7 bases and J 6 bases; bases outside gene matches: 15. The germline V gene encodes CDR1 SGHAT and CDR2 FQNNGV. The CDR3 extends over 17 amino acids. Only in-frame clones appear in the TCRdb table, and some are missing; sequencing was by immunoSEQ multiplex PCR. The table lists 50,000 to 80,000 clones, around 93% of them singletons. The clonotype comes from an adult with an advanced solid tumor such as melanoma, head and neck, liver or kidney cancer. The starting material was CD4+ or CD8+ T cells sorted from blood, obtained in a trial of the OX40 agonist ivuxolimab. V and J are TRBV11-2 and TRBJ2-2; 9 bases align to TRBD2. This chain's CDR3 is CASTSLLAGEVAGELFF. CDR3 nucleotide sequence: TGTGCCAGCACAAGCCTATTAGCGGGAGAGGTGGCCGGGGAGCTGTTTTTT.